The subject of this entry is one TCR beta chain. This sample was included in a study of low-dose radiotherapy and immunotherapy resistance in tumors. About the research overall: Intravenous ipilimumab 1 mg/kg every six weeks was given with nivolumab 240 mg every two weeks.

This CDR3 is 12 amino acids long. Looked up from germline, CDR1 is MGHRA and CDR2 is YSYEKL. Stated time point: after trial treatment. Treatment specified: LDRT plus nivolumab, ipilimumab, low-dose cyclophosphamide and aspirin (RACIN trial). TRAV and TRBV primers primed cDNA for both TCRalpha and TCRbeta. TCRs underwent roughly 19 PCR cycles of amplification with a constant-region primer and V-primer adapter. Each CDR3 protein gets one entry after TCRdb re-called the reads with MiXCR. The data hold about 100,000 distinct CDR3 sequences, with roughly 20% observed a single time. The chain couples TRBV4-1 to TRBJ2-5; D unresolved. The DNA end is a closer match to TRBJ2-7, so the J assignment may be wrong. The input for sequencing was PBMCs, taken after low-dose radiotherapy plus immunotherapy. The TCR originated in a male donor with prostate cancer. The DNA for the CDR3 is TGCGCCAGCAAAGGAATCGGCTACGAGCAGTACTTC. This codes for CASKGIGYEQYF.